Included here is one T cell receptor beta chain sequence, with context. CDR1 is LNHDA, CDR2 SQIVND, per germline (reference sequence). V was pared by 8 bases and J by 3 bases, with 12 bases between. The length of the CDR3 is 13 residues. Assay: immunoSEQ multiplex PCR; the TCRdb copy retains only in-frame clones and omits some. The profile shows about 110,000 clones, roughly nine tenths of them singletons. The sample is drawn from a study of T cell responses to AZD1222 COVID-19 vaccine. V usage is TRBV19 and J usage is TRBJ2-3; no clear D gene. The specimen comprised peripheral blood, sampled on day 0 of AZD1222 vaccination. This TCR was sampled from an adult in good health. CDR3 nucleotides: TGTGCCAGTGTTAGTTGGGGAACAGATACGCAGTATTTT. Its protein is CASVSWGTDTQYF.